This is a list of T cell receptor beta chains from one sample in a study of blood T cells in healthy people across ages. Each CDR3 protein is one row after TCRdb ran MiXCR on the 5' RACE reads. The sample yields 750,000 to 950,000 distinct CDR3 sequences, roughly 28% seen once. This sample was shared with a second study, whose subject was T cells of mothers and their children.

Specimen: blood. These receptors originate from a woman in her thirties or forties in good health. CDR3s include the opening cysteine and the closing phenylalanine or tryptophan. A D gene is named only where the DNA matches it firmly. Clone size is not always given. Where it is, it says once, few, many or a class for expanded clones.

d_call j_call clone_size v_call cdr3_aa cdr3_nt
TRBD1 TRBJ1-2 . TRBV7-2 CASSHTGQNYGYTF TGTGCCAGCAGCCATACGGGACAGAACTATGGCTACACCTTC
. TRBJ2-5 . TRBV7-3 CASSLRGRGYQETQYF TGTGCCAGCAGCTTAAGGGGCAGGGGATACCAAGAGACCCAGTACTTC
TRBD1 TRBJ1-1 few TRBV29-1 CSVARGREDTEAFF TGCAGCGTCGCCAGGGGGCGGGAGGACACTGAAGCTTTCTTT
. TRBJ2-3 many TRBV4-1 CASSQPDRTTDTQYF TGCGCCAGCAGCCAACCTGACAGGACCACAGATACGCAGTATTTT
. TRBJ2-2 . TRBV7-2 CASSLVANTGELFF TGTGCCAGCAGCCTAGTCGCGAACACCGGGGAGCTGTTTTTT
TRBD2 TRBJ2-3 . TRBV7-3 CAGGGAGTDTQYF TGTGCCGGCGGGGGGGCCGGGACAGATACGCAGTATTTT
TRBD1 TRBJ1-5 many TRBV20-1 CSAVKERDRVYGGNQPQHF TGCAGTGCAGTAAAAGAAAGGGACAGGGTCTACGGGGGCAATCAGCCCCAGCATTTT
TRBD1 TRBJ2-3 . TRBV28 CADSEPGQGPDTQYF TGTGCCGACAGCGAACCGGGACAGGGACCAGATACGCAGTATTTT
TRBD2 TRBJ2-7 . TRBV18 CVGSQTSGVGEQYF TGTGTCGGCTCACAAACCAGCGGGGTCGGCGAGCAGTACTTC
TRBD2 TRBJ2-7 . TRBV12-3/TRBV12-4 CASSLAASGSYERYF TGTGCCAGCAGTTTAGCGGCTAGCGGGTCGTACGAGCGGTACTTC
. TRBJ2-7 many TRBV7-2 CASSRGTHPYEQYF TGTGCCAGCAGCCGCGGGACTCACCCCTACGAGCAGTACTTC
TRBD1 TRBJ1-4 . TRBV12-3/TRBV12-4 CASSRTGLSEKLFF TGTGCCAGCAGTAGGACAGGGTTATCTGAAAAACTGTTTTTT
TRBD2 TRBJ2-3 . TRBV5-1 CASSFGAGLGADTQYF TGCGCCAGCAGCTTCGGCGCGGGACTAGGTGCAGATACGCAGTATTTT
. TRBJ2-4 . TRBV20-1 CSAGEGRRQMYF TGCAGTGCCGGAGAGGGACGGAGACAGATGTACTTC
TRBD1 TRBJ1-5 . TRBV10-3 CAISDMDRGNQPQHF TGTGCCATCAGTGACATGGACAGGGGGAATCAGCCCCAGCATTTT
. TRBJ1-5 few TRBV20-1 CSANPDTNQPQHF TGCAGTGCTAATCCGGATACCAATCAGCCCCAGCATTTT
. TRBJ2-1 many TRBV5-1 CASSLEGDKTLNEQFF TGCGCCAGCAGCTTGGAGGGGGACAAAACGCTCAATGAGCAGTTCTTC
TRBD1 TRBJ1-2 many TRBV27 CASSLLYRGLNDYGYTF TGTGCCAGCAGTTTATTATACAGGGGGCTGAATGACTATGGCTACACCTTC
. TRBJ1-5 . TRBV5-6 CASSSGLRSNQPQHF TGTGCCAGCAGCTCGGGCCTTCGTAGCAATCAGCCCCAGCATTTT
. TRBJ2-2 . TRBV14 CASSQLNTGELFF TGTGCCAGCAGCCAGTTAAACACCGGGGAGCTGTTTTTT
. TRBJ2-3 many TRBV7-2 CASSLGAGNGKYF TGTGCCAGCAGCCTAGGGGCGGGGAACGGGAAGTATTTT
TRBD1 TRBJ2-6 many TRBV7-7 CASSSGTGLSGANVLTF TGTGCTAGCAGCTCGGGGACAGGACTCTCTGGGGCCAACGTCCTGACTTTC
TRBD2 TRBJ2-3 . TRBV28 CASSFTLAGVTDTQYF TGTGCCAGCAGTTTTACACTAGCGGGGGTCACAGATACGCAGTATTTT
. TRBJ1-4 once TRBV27 CAGSLAGPLNEKLFF TGTGCCGGCAGTTTAGCGGGACCCCTAAATGAAAAACTGTTTTTT
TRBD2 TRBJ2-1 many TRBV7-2 CASSLAPHGASGGTRNEQFF TGTGCCAGCAGCTTAGCCCCGCACGGGGCTAGCGGGGGGACGAGGAATGAGCAGTTCTTC
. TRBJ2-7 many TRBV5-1 CASRREARGWYEQYF TGCGCCAGCAGACGGGAGGCCAGGGGGTGGTACGAGCAGTACTTC
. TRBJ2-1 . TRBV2 CASRDLTAVSYNEQVF TGTGCCAGCAGGGATTTGACAGCCGTCTCCTACAATGAGCAGGTCTTC